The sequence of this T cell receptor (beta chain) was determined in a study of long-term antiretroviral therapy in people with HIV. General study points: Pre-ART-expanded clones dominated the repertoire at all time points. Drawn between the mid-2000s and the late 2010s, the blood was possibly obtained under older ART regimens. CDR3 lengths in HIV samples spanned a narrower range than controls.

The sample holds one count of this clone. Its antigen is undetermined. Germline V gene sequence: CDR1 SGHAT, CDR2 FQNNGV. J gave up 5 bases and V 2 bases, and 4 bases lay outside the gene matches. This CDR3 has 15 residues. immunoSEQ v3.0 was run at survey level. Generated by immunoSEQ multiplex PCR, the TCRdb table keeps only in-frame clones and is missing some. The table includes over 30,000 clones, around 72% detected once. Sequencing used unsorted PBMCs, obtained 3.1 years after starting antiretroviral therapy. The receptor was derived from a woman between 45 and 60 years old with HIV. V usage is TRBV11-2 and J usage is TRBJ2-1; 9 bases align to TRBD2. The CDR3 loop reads CASSLLAGEHNEQFF. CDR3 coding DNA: TGTGCCAGCAGCTTATTAGCGGGGGAGCACAATGAGCAGTTCTTC.